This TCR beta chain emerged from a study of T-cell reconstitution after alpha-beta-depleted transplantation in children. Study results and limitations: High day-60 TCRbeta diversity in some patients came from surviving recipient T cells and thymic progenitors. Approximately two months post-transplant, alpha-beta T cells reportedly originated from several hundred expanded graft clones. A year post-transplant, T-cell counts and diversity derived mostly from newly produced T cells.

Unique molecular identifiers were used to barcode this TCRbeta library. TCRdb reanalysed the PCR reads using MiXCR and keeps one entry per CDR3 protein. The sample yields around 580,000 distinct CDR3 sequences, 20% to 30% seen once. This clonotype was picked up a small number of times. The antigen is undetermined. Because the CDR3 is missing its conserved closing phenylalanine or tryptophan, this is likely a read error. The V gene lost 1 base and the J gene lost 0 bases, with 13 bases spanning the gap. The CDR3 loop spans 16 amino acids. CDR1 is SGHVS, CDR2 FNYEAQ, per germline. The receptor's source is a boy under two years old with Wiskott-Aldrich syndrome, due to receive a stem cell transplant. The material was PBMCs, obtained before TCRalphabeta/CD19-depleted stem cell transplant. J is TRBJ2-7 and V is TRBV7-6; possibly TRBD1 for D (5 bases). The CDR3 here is CASSLVSQDNSYEQYS. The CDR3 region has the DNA TGTGCCAGCAGCTTAGTCTCCCAGGACAACTCCTACGAGCAGTACTCC.